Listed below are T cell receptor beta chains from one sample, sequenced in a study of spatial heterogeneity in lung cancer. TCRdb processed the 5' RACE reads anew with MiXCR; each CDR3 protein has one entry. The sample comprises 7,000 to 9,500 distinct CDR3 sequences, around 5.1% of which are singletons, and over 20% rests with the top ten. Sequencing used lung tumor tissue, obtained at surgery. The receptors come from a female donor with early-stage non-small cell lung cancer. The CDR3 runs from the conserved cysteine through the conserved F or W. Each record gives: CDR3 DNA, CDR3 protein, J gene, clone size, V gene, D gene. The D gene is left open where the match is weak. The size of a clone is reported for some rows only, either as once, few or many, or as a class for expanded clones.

CDR3 DNA: TGTGCCAGCAGCGAGTCCGGGACAGGGACTCTCGGGGAGACCCAGTACTTC
CDR3 protein: CASSESGTGTLGETQYF
J gene: TRBJ2-5
clone size: many
V gene: TRBV9
D gene: TRBD1

CDR3 DNA: TGTGCCAGCAGCTCCCACCTAGCGGGGTATCCTAACTTC
CDR3 protein: CASSSHLAGYPNF
J gene: TRBJ2-5
clone size: medium-sized
V gene: TRBV7-2
D gene: TRBD2

CDR3 DNA: TGTGCCAGCAGCTTACAGCGGGGGTCCTACGAGCAGTACTTC
CDR3 protein: CASSLQRGSYEQYF
J gene: TRBJ2-7
clone size: few
V gene: TRBV7-2
D gene: TRBD2

CDR3 DNA: TGTGCCAGCAGCCAAGGGGACAGCTCCTATAATTCACCCCTCCACTTT
CDR3 protein: CASSQGDSSYNSPLHF
J gene: TRBJ1-6
clone size: NA
V gene: TRBV3-1
D gene: TRBD1

CDR3 DNA: TGTGCCATCAAAGGTGGGCAGAGCGGACCCTACGAGCAGTACTTC
CDR3 protein: CAIKGGQSGPYEQYF
J gene: TRBJ2-7
clone size: many
V gene: TRBV10-3
D gene: NA

CDR3 DNA: TGTGCCAGCAGTTACTACCTGGGACAATTGAACACTGAAGCTTTCTTT
CDR3 protein: CASSYYLGQLNTEAFF
J gene: TRBJ1-1
clone size: many
V gene: TRBV6-2/TRBV6-3
D gene: NA

CDR3 DNA: TGTGCCAGCAGCCCGAGGAATCAGCCCCAGCATTTT
CDR3 protein: CASSPRNQPQHF
J gene: TRBJ1-5
clone size: many
V gene: TRBV12-3/TRBV12-4
D gene: NA

CDR3 DNA: TGCGCCAGCAGCCAAGAGGGACAGTCCCCAGATACGCAGTATTTT
CDR3 protein: CASSQEGQSPDTQYF
J gene: TRBJ2-3
clone size: many
V gene: TRBV4-3
D gene: TRBD1

CDR3 DNA: TGCAGTGCTAGGGCCGGGTTCTCCTACGAGCAGTACTTC
CDR3 protein: CSARAGFSYEQYF
J gene: TRBJ2-7
clone size: medium-sized
V gene: TRBV20-1
D gene: NA

CDR3 DNA: TGCGCCAGCAGCTTGGAGTCAGGGGCCTACAATGAGCAGTTCTTC
CDR3 protein: CASSLESGAYNEQFF
J gene: TRBJ2-1
clone size: many
V gene: TRBV5-1
D gene: NA

CDR3 DNA: TGTGCCAGCAGCTTAGCGGAGGCAGCTGGTACAGATACGCAGTATTTT
CDR3 protein: CASSLAEAAGTDTQYF
J gene: TRBJ2-3
clone size: many
V gene: TRBV7-6
D gene: NA

CDR3 DNA: TGTGCCAGCAGCTTAACTCTGGGGACTGAAGCTTTCTTT
CDR3 protein: CASSLTLGTEAFF
J gene: TRBJ1-1
clone size: NA
V gene: TRBV7-2
D gene: NA

CDR3 DNA: TGTGCCACCAGCAGAGACAGGGTTCTAAACACTGAAGCTTTCTTT
CDR3 protein: CATSRDRVLNTEAFF
J gene: TRBJ1-1
clone size: many
V gene: TRBV15
D gene: NA

CDR3 DNA: TGCGCCAGCAGGAGGGGGGACAGAGGGACGTCCCACATTCAGTACTTC
CDR3 protein: CASRRGDRGTSHIQYF
J gene: TRBJ2-4
clone size: few
V gene: TRBV10-1
D gene: NA

CDR3 DNA: TGTGCCAGCAGCTTAAACAGGAACACTGAAGCTTTCTTT
CDR3 protein: CASSLNRNTEAFF
J gene: TRBJ1-1
clone size: many
V gene: TRBV7-2
D gene: NA

CDR3 DNA: TGTGCCAGCAGCTTATTGTGGGGGGGCTCCTACAATGAGCAGTTCTTC
CDR3 protein: CASSLLWGGSYNEQFF
J gene: TRBJ2-1
clone size: many
V gene: TRBV7-9
D gene: TRBD2

CDR3 DNA: TGCAGTGCCCCCGGGACACCCAATCAAGGAGACGAGCAGTACTTC
CDR3 protein: CSAPGTPNQGDEQYF
J gene: TRBJ2-7
clone size: few
V gene: TRBV20-1
D gene: NA